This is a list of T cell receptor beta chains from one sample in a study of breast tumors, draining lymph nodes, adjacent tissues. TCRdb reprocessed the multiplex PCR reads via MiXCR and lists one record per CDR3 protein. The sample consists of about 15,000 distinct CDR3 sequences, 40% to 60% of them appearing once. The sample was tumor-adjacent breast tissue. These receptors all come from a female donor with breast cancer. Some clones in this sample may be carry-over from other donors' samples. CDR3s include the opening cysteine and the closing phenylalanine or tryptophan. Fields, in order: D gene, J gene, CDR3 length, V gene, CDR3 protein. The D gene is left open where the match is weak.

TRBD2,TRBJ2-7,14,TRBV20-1,CSASASGSSYEQYF
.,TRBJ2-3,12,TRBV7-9,CASSLESDTQYF
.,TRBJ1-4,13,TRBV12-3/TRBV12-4,CASSFMGNEKLFF
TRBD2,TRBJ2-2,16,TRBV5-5,CASSLGTSLGYGELFF
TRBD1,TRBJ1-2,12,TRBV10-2,CASMDRDYGYTF
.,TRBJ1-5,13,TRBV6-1,CASSGEGTRPQHF
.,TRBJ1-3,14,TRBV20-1,CSASPGDFGNTIYF
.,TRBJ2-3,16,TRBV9,CASSVVASDLTDTQYF
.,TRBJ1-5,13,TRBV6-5,CASRRGPDQPQHF
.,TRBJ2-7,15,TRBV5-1,CASSPTRAGAYEQYF
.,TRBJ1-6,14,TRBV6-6,CASSVGERGSPLHF
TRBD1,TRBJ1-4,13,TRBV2,CASSEDRGEKLFF
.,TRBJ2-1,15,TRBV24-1,CATSDRGGSYNEQFF
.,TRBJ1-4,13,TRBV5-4,CASSLDSAGKLFF
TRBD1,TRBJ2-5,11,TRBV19,CASSAPGQRHF
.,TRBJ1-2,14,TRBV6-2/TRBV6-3,CASSPGSANYGYTF
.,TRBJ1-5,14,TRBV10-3,CAISEFLGNQPQHF
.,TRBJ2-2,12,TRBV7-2,CASSLAPGELFF
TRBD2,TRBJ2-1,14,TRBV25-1,CASSDTSGDNEQFF
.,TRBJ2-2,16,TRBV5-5,CASRGSGTGKRGELFF
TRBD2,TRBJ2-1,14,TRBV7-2,CASSWGLANHEQFF
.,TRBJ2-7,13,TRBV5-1,CASFGTRSYEQYF
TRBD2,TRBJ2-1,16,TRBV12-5,CASECREGLLYNEQFF
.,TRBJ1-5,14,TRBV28,CAAGPGQPNQPQHF
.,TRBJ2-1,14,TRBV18,CASSSTTSPNEQFF
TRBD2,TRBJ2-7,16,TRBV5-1,CASSLETSGSSYEQYF
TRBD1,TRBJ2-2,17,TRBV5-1,CASSTGQGCANTGELFF
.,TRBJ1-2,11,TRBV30,CAWTNLRSYTF
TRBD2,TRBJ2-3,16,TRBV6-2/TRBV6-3,CASSDRTSGRSDTRYF
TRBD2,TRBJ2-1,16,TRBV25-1,CASSESGSGRNNEQFF
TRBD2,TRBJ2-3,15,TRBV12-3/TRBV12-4,CASSPGTSGGDTQYF
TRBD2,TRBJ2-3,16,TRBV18,CASSAGTSGLTDTQYF
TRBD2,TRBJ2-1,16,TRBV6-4,CATEKGLAGAINEQFF
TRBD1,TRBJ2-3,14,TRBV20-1,CSVEGQGSTDTQYF
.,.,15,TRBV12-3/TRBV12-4,CASSVLAFSTDTQYF
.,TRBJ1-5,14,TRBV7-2,CASSLVAGVQPQHF
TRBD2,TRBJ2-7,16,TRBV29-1,CSVLTSGRPRSYEQYF
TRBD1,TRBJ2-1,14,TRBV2,CASVPQGAYNEQFF
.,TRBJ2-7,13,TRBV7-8,CASSLDAIYEQYF
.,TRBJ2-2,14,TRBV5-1,CASSLGQSTGELFF